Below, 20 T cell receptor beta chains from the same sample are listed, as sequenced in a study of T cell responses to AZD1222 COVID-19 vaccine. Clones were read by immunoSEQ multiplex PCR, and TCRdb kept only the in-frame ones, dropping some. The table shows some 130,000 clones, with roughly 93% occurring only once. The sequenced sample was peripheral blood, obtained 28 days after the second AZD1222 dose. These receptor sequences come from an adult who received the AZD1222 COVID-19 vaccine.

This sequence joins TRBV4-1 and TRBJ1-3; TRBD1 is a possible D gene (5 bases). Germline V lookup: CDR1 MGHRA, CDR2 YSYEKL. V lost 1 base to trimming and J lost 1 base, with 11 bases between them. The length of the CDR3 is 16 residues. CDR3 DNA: TGCGCCAGCAGCCAAGTATTATCAGGGTCTGGAAACACCATATATTTT. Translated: CASSQVLSGSGNTIYF.

The CDR3 region is CASSYHPAGSASTDTQYF. The DNA of the CDR3 is TGTGCCAGCAGTTACCATCCGGCAGGGTCGGCGAGCACAGATACGCAGTATTTT. V is TRBV6-2 or TRBV6-3 and J is TRBJ2-3, with a tentative D call TRBD1 (5 bases). The V and J ends lost 2 bases and 0 bases respectively, with 18 bases between them. Germline V gene data show CDR1 as MNHEY and CDR2 as SVGEGT. The CDR3 covers 18 residues.

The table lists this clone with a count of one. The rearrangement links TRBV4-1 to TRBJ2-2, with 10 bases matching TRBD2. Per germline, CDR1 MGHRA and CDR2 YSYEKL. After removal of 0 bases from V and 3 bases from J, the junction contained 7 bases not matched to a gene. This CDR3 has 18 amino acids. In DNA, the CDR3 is TGCGCCAGCAGCCAAGACAGGCTAGCGGGGGCCTACACCGGGGAGCTGTTTTTT. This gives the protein CASSQDRLAGAYTGELFF.

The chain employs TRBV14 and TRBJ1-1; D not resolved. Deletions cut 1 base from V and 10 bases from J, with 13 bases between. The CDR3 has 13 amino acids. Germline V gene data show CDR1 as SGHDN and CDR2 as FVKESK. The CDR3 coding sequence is TGTGCCAGCAGCCAAGTTTATTCGGAGGTAGCTTTCTTT. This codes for CASSQVYSEVAFF. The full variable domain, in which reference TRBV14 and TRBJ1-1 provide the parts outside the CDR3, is EAGVTQFPSHSVIEKGQTVTLRCDPISGHDNLYWYRRVMGKEIKFLLHFVKESKQDESGMPNNRFLAERTGGTYSTLKVQPAELEDSGVYFCASSQVYSEVAFFGQGTRLTVV.

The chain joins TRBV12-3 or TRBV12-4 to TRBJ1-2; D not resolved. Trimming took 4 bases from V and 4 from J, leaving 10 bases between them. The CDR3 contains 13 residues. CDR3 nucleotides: TGTGCCAGCAGTTACGGCAGCGCCTATGGCTACACCTTC. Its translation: CASSYGSAYGYTF.

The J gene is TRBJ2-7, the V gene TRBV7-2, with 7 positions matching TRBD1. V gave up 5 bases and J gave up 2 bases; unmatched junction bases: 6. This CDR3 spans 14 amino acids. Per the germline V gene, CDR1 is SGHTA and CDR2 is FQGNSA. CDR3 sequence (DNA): TGTGCCAGCAGCCCCCGACAGGGAGCCTACGAGCAGTACTTC. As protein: CASSPRQGAYEQYF. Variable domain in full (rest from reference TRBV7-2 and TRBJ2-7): GAGVSQSPSNKVTEKGKDVELRCDPISGHTALYWYRQSLGQGLEFLIYFQGNSAPDKSGLPSDRFSAERTGGSVSTLTIQRTQQEDSAVYLCASSPRQGAYEQYFGPGTRLTVT.

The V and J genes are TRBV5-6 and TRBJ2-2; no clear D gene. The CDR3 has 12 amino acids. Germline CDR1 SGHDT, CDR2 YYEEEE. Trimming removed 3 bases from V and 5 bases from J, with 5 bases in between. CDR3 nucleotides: TGTGCCAGCAGCTCCTGGACCGGGGAGCTGTTTTTT. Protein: CASSSWTGELFF.

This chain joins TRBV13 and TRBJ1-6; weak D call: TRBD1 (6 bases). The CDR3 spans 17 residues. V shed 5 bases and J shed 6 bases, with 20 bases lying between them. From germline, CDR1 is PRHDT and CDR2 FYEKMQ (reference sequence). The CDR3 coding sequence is TGTGCCAGCAGCGACAAAGGGGGATACTACATTAATTCACCCCTCCACTTT. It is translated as CASSDKGGYYINSPLHF.

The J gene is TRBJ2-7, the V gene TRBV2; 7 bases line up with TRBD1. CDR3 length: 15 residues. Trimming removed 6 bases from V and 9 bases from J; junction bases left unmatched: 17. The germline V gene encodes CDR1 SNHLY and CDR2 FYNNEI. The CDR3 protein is CASSERGWQGDVQYF. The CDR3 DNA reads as TGTGCCAGCAGCGAAAGAGGGTGGCAGGGGGACGTGCAGTACTTC.

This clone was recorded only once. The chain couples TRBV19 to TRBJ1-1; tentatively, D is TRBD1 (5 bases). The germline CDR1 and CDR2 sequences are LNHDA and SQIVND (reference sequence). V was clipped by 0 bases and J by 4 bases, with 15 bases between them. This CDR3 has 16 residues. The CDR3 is CASSIDRGTLVTEAFF. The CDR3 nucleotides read TGTGCCAGTAGTATAGATCGTGGGACCCTGGTCACTGAAGCTTTCTTT.

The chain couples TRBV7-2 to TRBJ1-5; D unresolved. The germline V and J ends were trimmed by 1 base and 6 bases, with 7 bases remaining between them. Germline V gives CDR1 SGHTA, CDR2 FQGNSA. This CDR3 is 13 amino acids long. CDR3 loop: CASSLEAGQPQHF. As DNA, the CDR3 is TGTGCCAGCAGCTTAGAGGCGGGTCAGCCCCAGCATTTT. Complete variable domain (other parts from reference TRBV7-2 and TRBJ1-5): GAGVSQSPSNKVTEKGKDVELRCDPISGHTALYWYRQSLGQGLEFLIYFQGNSAPDKSGLPSDRFSAERTGGSVSTLTIQRTQQEDSAVYLCASSLEAGQPQHFGDGTRLSIL.

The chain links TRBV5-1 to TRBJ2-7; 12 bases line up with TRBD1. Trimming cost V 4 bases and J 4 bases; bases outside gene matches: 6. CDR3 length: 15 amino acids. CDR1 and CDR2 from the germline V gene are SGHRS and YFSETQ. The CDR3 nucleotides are TGCGCCAGCAGCCAGGGACAGGGGGCTGTGTACGAGCAGTACTTC. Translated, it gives CASSQGQGAVYEQYF.

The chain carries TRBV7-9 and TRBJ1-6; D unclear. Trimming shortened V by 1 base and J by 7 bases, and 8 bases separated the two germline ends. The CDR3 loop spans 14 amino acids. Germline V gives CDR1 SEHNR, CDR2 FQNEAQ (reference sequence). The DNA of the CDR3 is TGTGCCAGCAGCTTAGACCACCTAAATTCACCCCTCCACTTT. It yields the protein CASSLDHLNSPLHF.

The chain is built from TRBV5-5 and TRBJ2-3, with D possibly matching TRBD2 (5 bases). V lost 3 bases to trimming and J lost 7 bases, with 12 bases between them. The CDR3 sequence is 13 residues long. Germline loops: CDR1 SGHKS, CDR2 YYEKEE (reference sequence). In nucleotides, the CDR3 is TGTGCCAGCAGCTCCCCGGGAACCAATACGCAGTATTTT. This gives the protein CASSSPGTNTQYF.

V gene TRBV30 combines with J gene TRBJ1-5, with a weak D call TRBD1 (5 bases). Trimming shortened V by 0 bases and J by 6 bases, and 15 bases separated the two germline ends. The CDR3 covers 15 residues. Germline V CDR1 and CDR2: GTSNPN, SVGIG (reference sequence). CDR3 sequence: CAWSVEGTAFQPQHF. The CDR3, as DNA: TGTGCCTGGAGTGTAGAGGGGACCGCATTTCAGCCCCAGCATTTT.

The CDR3 spells CASSQRTFSTDTQYF. The CDR3 coding sequence is TGTGCCAGCAGCCAGCGGACATTTAGCACAGATACGCAGTATTTT. V gene TRBV7-6 combines with J gene TRBJ2-3; TRBD1 or TRBD2 may be the D gene (5 bases each). CDR3 length equals 15 residues. V dropped 5 bases and J dropped 0 bases, with 12 bases sitting between them. The germline CDR1 and CDR2 sequences are SGHVS and FNYEAQ. The entire variable domain, with the rest obtained from reference TRBV7-6 and TRBJ2-3, is as follows: GAGVSQSPRYKVTKRGQDVALRCDPISGHVSLYWYRQALGQGPEFLTYFNYEAQQDKSGLPNDRFSAERPEGSISTLTIQRTEQRDSAMYRCASSQRTFSTDTQYFGPGTRLTVL.

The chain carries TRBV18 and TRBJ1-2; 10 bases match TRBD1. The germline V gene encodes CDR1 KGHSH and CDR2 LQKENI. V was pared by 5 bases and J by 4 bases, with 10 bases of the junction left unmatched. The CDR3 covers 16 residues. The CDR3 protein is CASSANRDRGVYGYTF. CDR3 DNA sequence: TGTGCCAGCTCAGCAAACCGGGACAGGGGTGTCTATGGCTACACCTTC. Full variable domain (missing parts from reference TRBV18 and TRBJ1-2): NAGVMQNPRHLVRRRGQEARLRCSPMKGHSHVYWYRQLPEEGLKFMVYLQKENIIDESGMPKERFSAEFPKEGPSILRIQQVVRGDSAAYFCASSANRDRGVYGYTFGSGTRLTVV.

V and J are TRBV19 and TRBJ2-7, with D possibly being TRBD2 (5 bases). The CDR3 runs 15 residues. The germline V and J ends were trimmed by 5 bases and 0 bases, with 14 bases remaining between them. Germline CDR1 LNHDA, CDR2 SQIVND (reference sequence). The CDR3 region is CASSLGDPDSYEQYF. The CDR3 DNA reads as TGTGCCAGTAGTCTCGGGGATCCCGACTCCTACGAGCAGTACTTC.

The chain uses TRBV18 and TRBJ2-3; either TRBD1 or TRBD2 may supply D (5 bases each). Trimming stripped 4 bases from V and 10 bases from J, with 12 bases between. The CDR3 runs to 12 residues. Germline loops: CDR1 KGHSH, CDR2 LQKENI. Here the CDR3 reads CASSRGWMSQYF. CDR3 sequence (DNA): TGTGCCAGCTCACGGGGGTGGATGTCGCAGTATTTT.

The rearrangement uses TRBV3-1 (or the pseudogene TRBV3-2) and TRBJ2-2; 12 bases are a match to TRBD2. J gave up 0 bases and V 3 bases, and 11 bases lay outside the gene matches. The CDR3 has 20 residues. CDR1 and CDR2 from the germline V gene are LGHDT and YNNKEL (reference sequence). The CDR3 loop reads CASSQEGLAGKNANTGELFF. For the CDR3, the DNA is TGTGCCAGCAGCCAGGAAGGACTAGCGGGGAAAAACGCGAACACCGGGGAGCTGTTTTTT.